These T cell receptor beta chains were read from a single sample in a study of blood T cells in healthy people across ages. In TCRdb, the 5' RACE reads were re-called with MiXCR into one record per CDR3 protein. The sample carries 790,000 or so distinct CDR3 sequences, around 45% recorded once. Material for sequencing was blood. The receptor set was obtained from a man older than 75 in good health. CDR3s include the opening cysteine and the closing phenylalanine or tryptophan. D genes are given only for firm matches. Clone size is not always given. Where it is, it says once, few, many or a class for expanded clones.

TRBJ2-4	TRBV11-2	NA	NA	TGTGCCAGCAGCTTAGCGGCCAAAAACATTCAGTACTTC	CASSLAAKNIQYF
TRBJ1-6	TRBV10-3	TRBD1	NA	TGTGCCATCAGGCCGGGACAGGCGGAAAGTTCACCCCTCCACTTT	CAIRPGQAESSPLHF
TRBJ2-3	TRBV7-7	TRBD2	few	TGTGCTAGCAGCTTAAGAGCGGGAGACCTCACAGATACGCAGTATTTT	CASSLRAGDLTDTQYF
TRBJ2-3	TRBV27	TRBD2	many	TGTGCCAGCAGTTTTAGCGGGATAGGGGATACGCAGTATTTT	CASSFSGIGDTQYF
TRBJ2-7	TRBV28	TRBD1	NA	TGTGCCAGCCGGGCCGGGACAGGCTCCTATGAGCAGTACTTC	CASRAGTGSYEQYF
TRBJ2-4	TRBV20-1	TRBD2	NA	TGCAGTGCTAGATACCCTAACCCCCACCTAGCGGGAGGCCAGCCCGCAAACATTCAGTACTTC	CSARYPNPHLAGGQPANIQYF
TRBJ2-1	TRBV6-1	NA	NA	TGTGCCAGCAGTGGGACAGCGCCCATCTCCTACAAGGAGCAGTTCTTC	CASSGTAPISYKEQFF
TRBJ2-5	TRBV20-1	NA	NA	TGCAGTGCCGTCCCGACACAGGGTCGGCAAGAGACCCAGTACTTC	CSAVPTQGRQETQYF
TRBJ2-3	TRBV29-1	NA	NA	TGCAGCGTTGAGCCAGGGATGGCAGATACGCAGTATTTT	CSVEPGMADTQYF
TRBJ2-1	TRBV6-2/TRBV6-3	NA	NA	TGTGCCAGCAGTCAACTGAACAATGAGCAGTTCTTC	CASSQLNNEQFF
TRBJ2-7	TRBV25-1	NA	NA	TGTGCCAGCAGTCCTAAGCGGGCTGGCGGTCTAACCTACGAGCAGTACTTC	CASSPKRAGGLTYEQYF
TRBJ2-1	TRBV18	TRBD2	NA	TGTGCCAGCTCACCTGGGGGGGGGATGGCCTACAATGAGCAGTTCTTC	CASSPGGGMAYNEQFF
TRBJ1-2	TRBV6-6	NA	NA	TGTGCCAGCAGTTACTCGGGGGTGATAAACAACTATGGCTACACCTTC	CASSYSGVINNYGYTF
TRBJ1-4	TRBV24-1	NA	many	TGTGCCACCAGTGATCCGCGGCGAGGCACTAATGAAAAACTGTTTTTT	CATSDPRRGTNEKLFF
TRBJ2-1	TRBV5-1	TRBD2	NA	TGCGCCAGCAGCTTGGTGCGGGAGTCTTTCCAAGAGACCCAGTTCTTC	CASSLVRESFQETQFF
TRBJ2-1	TRBV5-1	TRBD2	NA	TGCGCCAGCAGCATGACGGGGGGGACCTACAATGAGCAGTTCTTC	CASSMTGGTYNEQFF
TRBJ1-1	TRBV10-3	NA	NA	TGTGCCATCAGTGAGTATACAGGCAGTGCCACTGAAGCTTTCTTT	CAISEYTGSATEAFF
TRBJ1-4	TRBV20-1	NA	NA	TGCAGTGCTAGAGATCCAAGGTCTAATGAAAAACTGTTTTTT	CSARDPRSNEKLFF
TRBJ2-1	TRBV14	NA	NA	TGTGCCAGCAGCCCCAGGGGGGTAGAGCAGTTCTTC	CASSPRGVEQFF
TRBJ2-1	TRBV24-1	NA	NA	TGTGCCACCAGTGATTCCGGCAACGGGGCTAGCTCCTACAATAAGCAGTTCTTC	CATSDSGNGASSYNKQFF
TRBJ2-1	TRBV7-8	TRBD1	NA	TGTGCCAGCAGCCTTTTGGGACAGGGTTACAATGAGCAGTTCTTC	CASSLLGQGYNEQFF
TRBJ2-5	TRBV28	NA	NA	TGTGCCAGCAGTTTACACGGGACGCCGGAGCAGTACTTC	CASSLHGTPEQYF
TRBJ1-1	TRBV20-1	TRBD1	once	TGCAATGCTCAGAGACAGGGGGCCGGTACTGAAGCTTTCTTT	CNAQRQGAGTEAFF
TRBJ1-5	TRBV28	NA	NA	TGTGCCAGCAGTTTAATGACAGCCAGCAATCAGCCCCAGCATTTT	CASSLMTASNQPQHF
TRBJ2-7	TRBV18	NA	NA	TGTGCCAGCTCACCCCAGGGTTTAGGGACTGAGCAGTACTTC	CASSPQGLGTEQYF
TRBJ1-6	TRBV27	TRBD1	NA	TGTGCCAGCAGTGCCAGGGGGAGTAATTCACCCCTCCACTTT	CASSARGSNSPLHF
TRBJ2-3	TRBV9	NA	many	TGTGCCAGCAGCGTAGCTCCGGGCTCGGGCACAGATACGCAGTATTTT	CASSVAPGSGTDTQYF
TRBJ1-1	TRBV20-1	TRBD1	NA	TGCAGTGCTCAACAGGGGGCGACTGACCACACTAAAGCTTTCTTT	CSAQQGATDHTKAFF
TRBJ2-1	TRBV7-9	NA	few	TGTGCCAGCAGCTTGCGTGCAGGGCCCTACAATGAGCAGTTCTTC	CASSLRAGPYNEQFF
TRBJ2-7	TRBV27	TRBD1	NA	TGTGCCAGCAGTTTAGACAGGGGGGAATACGAGCAGTACTTC	CASSLDRGEYEQYF
TRBJ2-1	TRBV27	NA	NA	TGTGCCAGCAGTACTTACAGGGATCAAGAGACCCAGTTCTTC	CASSTYRDQETQFF
TRBJ2-7	TRBV28	NA	NA	TGTGCCAGCAGTTCCCAGGAAGAGCAGTACTTC	CASSSQEEQYF
TRBJ2-1	TRBV7-9	NA	NA	TGTGCCAGCAACTTAGCGATGTACGAGCGGAATGAGCAGTTCTTC	CASNLAMYERNEQFF
TRBJ1-1	TRBV20-1	NA	NA	TGCAGTGCTCCCGGGCCTAACACTGAAGCTTTCTTT	CSAPGPNTEAFF
TRBJ2-7	TRBV20-1	NA	NA	TGCAGTGCTGCAGGGATCGTGGAGCAGTACTTC	CSAAGIVEQYF
TRBJ2-6	TRBV11-2	TRBD2	once	TGTGCCAGCAGCCACCCACTAGCGGGGGCCTCTGGGGCCAACGTCCTGACTTTC	CASSHPLAGASGANVLTF
TRBJ2-7	TRBV9	TRBD2	many	TGTGCCAGCAGCGTAGGGGAGGGGAGCTCCTACGAGCAGTACTTC	CASSVGEGSSYEQYF